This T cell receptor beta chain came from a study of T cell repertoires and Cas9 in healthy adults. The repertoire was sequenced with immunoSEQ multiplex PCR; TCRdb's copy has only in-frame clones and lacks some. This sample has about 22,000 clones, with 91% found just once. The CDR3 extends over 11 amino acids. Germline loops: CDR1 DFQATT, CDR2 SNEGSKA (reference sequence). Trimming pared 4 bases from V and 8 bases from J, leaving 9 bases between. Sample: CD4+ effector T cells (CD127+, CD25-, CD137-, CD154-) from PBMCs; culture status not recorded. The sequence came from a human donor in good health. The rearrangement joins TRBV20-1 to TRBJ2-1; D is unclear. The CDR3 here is CSATGRDEQFF. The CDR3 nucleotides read TGCAGTGCTACCGGACGGGATGAGCAGTTCTTC.